This T cell receptor (beta chain) was captured by sequencing in a study of T cells in Graves' hyperthyroidism and ophthalmopathy. For the study at large: Peripheral blood samples were taken at initial diagnosis, prior to any treatment.

Notes on the study in general: Most thyroid clonotypes with frequency above 0.001 were detected in blood.

Germline V gene data show CDR1 as SGHRS and CDR2 as YFSETQ. CDR3 size: 11 residues. Trimming took 7 bases from V and 4 from J, leaving 6 bases between them. Each ophthalmopathy patient scored at least 3 on the Clinical Activity Score and at least 4 on NOSPECS grade, with duration under 3 months. RNA transcripts gave rise to amplified TCR beta CDR3 regions. A set of HTBI primers served as the primers for a first-round RT-PCR of the TCR CDR3. TCRdb itself ran the multiplex PCR reads through MiXCR, one entry per CDR3 protein. The repertoire holds some 500,000 distinct CDR3 sequences, with more than 15% as singletons. Many counts were recorded for this clonotype. Its specificity is unknown.

Sequenced: blood. The clonotype originates from a woman in her 30s with Graves' ophthalmopathy. The gene calls are TRBV5-1 and TRBJ1-3; no clear D gene. The CDR3: CASHQGNTIYF. The CDR3 DNA sequence: TGCGCCAGCCATCAGGGAAACACCATATATTTT.